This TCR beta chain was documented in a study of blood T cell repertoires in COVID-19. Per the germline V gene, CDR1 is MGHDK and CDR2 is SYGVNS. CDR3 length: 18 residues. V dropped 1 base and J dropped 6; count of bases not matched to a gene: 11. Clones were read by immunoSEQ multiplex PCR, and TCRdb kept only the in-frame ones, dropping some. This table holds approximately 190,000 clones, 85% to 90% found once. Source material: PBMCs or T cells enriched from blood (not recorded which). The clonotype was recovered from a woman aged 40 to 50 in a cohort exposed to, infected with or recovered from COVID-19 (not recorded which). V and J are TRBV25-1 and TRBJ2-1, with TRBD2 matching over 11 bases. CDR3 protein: CASSEFLAGGPAGNEQFF. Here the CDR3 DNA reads TGTGCCAGCAGTGAATTTCTAGCGGGAGGCCCCGCGGGCAATGAGCAGTTCTTC.